This TCR beta chain emerged from a study of blood T cell repertoires in COVID-19. Turning to the study itself: Some COVID-19 samples were acute and others convalescent; all came from the United States, Italy and Spain. T cells, B-cell-depleted T cells, or PBMCs supplied cDNA or gDNA.

Source study methods: Nucleated cell number was recorded as an estimate derived from reference gene primer amplification. Profiled with immunoSEQ multiplex PCR; TCRdb holds only in-frame clones, not every one. V and J calls and clone size come straight from that table; D and trimming were deduced from the DNA. The table shows 130,000 to 150,000 clones, with approximately 87% occurring only once. V lost 6 bases to trimming and J lost 3 bases; unmatched junction nucleotides: 8. This CDR3 has 16 amino acids. Germline V gives CDR1 MRHNA, CDR2 SNTAGT. This receptor was identified in a woman in her thirties or forties with acute or convalescent COVID-19. The chain is built from TRBV6-4 and TRBJ2-3, with 11 bases identical to TRBD2. Sequenced: peripheral blood. The CDR3 loop is CASSATGTSGTDTQYF. The DNA for the CDR3 is TGTGCCAGCAGCGCGACCGGGACTAGCGGTACAGATACGCAGTATTTT.